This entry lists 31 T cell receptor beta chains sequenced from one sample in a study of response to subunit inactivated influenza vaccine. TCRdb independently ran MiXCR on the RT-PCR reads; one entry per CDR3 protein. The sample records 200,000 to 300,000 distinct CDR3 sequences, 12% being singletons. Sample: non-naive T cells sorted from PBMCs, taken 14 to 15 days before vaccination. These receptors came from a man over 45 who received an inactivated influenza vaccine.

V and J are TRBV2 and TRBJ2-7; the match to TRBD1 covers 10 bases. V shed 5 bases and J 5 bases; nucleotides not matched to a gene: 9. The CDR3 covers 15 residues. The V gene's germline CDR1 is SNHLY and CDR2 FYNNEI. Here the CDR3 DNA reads TGTGCCAGCAGTAACCGGGACAGGGGATACCACGAGCAGTACTTC. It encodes CASSNRDRGYHEQYF.

CDR3 amino acids: CSVAGRMNTEAFF. Here the CDR3 DNA reads TGCAGCGTTGCGGGACGGATGAACACTGAAGCTTTCTTT. The rearrangement uses TRBV29-1 and TRBJ1-1, with D maybe TRBD1 (5 bases). The length of the CDR3 is 13 residues. Trimming pared 4 bases from V and 0 bases from J, leaving 9 bases between. The germline gives CDR1 SQVTM, CDR2 ANQGSEA.

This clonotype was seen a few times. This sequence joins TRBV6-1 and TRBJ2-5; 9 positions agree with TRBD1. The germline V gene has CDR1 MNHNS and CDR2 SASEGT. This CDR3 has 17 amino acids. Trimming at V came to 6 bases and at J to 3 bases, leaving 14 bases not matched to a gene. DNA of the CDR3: TGTGCCAGCAGAAACCTGCGTGCGGACAGGGGCAAAGAGACCCAGTACTTC. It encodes CASRNLRADRGKETQYF.

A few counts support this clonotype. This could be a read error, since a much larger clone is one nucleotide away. The CDR3 is CASSWTGGSETQYF. The DNA for the CDR3 is TGTGCCAGCAGCTGGACAGGGGGCAGTGAGACCCAGTACTTC. This sequence joins TRBV5-5 and TRBJ2-5; 11 nucleotides align to TRBD1. Germline V gives CDR1 SGHKS, CDR2 YYEKEE (reference sequence). The CDR3 spans 14 residues. The V gene end was trimmed by 3 bases and the J gene end by 5 bases; junction bases not matched to a gene: 3.

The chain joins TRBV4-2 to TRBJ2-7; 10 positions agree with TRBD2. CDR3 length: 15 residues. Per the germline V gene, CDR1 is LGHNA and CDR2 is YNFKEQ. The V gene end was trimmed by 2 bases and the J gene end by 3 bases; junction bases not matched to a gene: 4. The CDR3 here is CASSQISGGDYEQYF. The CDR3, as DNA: TGTGCCAGCAGCCAAATCAGCGGGGGGGACTACGAGCAGTACTTC.

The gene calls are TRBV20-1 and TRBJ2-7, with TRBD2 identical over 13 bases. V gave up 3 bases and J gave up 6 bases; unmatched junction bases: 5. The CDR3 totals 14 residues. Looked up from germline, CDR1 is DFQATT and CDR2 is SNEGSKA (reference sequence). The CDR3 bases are TGCAGTGCTAGCGCTACTAGCGGGAGGGCCGAGCAGTACTTC. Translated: CSASATSGRAEQYF.

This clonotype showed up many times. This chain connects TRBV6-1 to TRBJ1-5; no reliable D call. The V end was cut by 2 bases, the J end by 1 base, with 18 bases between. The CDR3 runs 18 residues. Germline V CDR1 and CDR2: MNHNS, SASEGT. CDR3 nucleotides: TGTGCCAGCAGTGAAAGAACTACGTGGCGGAGCAGCAATCAGCCCCAGCATTTT. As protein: CASSERTTWRSSNQPQHF.

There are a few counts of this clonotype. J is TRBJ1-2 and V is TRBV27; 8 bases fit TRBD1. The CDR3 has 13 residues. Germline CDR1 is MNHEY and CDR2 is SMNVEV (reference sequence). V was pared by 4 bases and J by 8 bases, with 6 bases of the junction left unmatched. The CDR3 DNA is TGTGCCAGCAGTTCAGGGGGCGTGGGGGGCTACACCTTC. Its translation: CASSSGGVGGYTF.

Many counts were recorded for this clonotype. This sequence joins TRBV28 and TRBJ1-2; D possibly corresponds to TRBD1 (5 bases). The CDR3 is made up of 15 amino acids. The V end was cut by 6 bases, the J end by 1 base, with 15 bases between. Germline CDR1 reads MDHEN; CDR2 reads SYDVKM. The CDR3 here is CASRRGSSRNYGYTF. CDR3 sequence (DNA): TGTGCCAGCAGGAGGGGAAGCTCCCGTAACTATGGCTACACCTTC.

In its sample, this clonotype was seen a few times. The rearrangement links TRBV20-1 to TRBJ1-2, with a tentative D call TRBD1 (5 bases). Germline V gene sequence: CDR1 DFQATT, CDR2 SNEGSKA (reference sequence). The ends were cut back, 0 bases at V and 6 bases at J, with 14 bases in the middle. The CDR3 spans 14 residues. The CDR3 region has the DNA TGCAGTGCTAGAGATATCCTGGGGGTTAATGGCTACACCTTC. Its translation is CSARDILGVNGYTF.

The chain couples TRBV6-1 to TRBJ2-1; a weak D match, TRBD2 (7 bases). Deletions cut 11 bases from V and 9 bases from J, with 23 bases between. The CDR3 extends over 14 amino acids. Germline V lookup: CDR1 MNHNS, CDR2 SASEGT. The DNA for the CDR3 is TGTGCCGGGTCGAAGTGGGAGGGGGGCGGTGAGCAGTTCTTC. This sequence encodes CAGSKWEGGGEQFF.

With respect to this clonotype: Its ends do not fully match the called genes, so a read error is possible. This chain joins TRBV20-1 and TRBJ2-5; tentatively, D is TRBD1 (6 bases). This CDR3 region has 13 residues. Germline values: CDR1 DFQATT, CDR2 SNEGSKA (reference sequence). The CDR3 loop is CSAPLPRGETQCF. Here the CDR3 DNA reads TGCAGTGCCCCCCTCCCCAGGGGCGAGACCCAGTGCTTC.

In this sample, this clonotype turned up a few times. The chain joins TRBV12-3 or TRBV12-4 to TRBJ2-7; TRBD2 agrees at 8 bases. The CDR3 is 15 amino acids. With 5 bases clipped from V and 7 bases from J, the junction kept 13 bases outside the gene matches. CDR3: CASSPIAGLRGEQYF. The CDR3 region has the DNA TGTGCCAGCAGTCCAATAGCGGGACTCCGTGGGGAGCAGTACTTC.

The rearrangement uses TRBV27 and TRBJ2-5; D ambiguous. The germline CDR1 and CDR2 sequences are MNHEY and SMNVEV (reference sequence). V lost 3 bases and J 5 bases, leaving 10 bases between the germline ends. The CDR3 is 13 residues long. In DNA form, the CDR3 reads TGTGCCAGCAGTTTCGGGCGAACGGAGACCCAGTACTTC. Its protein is CASSFGRTETQYF.

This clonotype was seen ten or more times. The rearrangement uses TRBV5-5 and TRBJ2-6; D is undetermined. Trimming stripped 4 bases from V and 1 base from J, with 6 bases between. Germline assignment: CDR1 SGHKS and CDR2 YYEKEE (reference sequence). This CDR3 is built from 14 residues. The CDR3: CASSRVSGANVLTF. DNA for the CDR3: TGTGCCAGCAGCCGGGTGTCTGGGGCCAACGTCCTGACTTTC.

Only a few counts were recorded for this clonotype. The CDR3 reads CASSQDRGQDGELFF. The CDR3 DNA follows: TGTGCCAGCAGCCAAGATCGGGGGCAAGACGGGGAGCTGTTTTTT. The chain carries TRBV4-2 and TRBJ2-2, with D possibly being TRBD1 or TRBD2 (6 bases each). The V gene's germline CDR1 is LGHNA and CDR2 YNFKEQ. The V gene lost 0 bases and the J gene lost 7 bases, with 12 bases spanning the gap. This CDR3 is 15 amino acids long.

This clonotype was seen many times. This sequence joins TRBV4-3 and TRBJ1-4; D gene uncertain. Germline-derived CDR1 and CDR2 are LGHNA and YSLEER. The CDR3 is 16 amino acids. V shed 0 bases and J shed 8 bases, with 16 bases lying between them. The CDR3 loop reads CASSQENRSPNEKLFF. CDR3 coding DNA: TGCGCCAGCAGCCAAGAAAATCGCTCCCCAAACGAAAAACTGTTTTTT.

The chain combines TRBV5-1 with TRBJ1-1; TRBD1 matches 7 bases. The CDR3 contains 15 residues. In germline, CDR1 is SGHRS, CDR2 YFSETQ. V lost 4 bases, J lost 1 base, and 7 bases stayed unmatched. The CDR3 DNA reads TGCGCCAGCAGCCCACAGGGGAACCAGAACACTGAAGCTTTCTTT. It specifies CASSPQGNQNTEAFF. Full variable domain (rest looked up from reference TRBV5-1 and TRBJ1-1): KAGVTQTPRYLIKTRGQQVTLSCSPISGHRSVSWYQQTPGQGLQFLFEYFSETQRNKGNFPGRFSGRQFSNSRSEMNVSTLELGDSALYLCASSPQGNQNTEAFFGQGTRLTVV.

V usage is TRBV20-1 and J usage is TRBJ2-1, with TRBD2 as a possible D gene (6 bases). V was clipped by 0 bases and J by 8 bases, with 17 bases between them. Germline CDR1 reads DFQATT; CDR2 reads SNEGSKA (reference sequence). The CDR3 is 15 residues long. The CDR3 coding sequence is TGCAGTGCTAGAGAGCGTTTCGGGGGAACCTATGAGCAGTTCTTC. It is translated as CSARERFGGTYEQFF.

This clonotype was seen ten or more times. The CDR3 sequence is CASSWTSGNTGELFF. CDR3 coding DNA: TGTGCCAGCTCGTGGACTAGCGGAAACACCGGGGAGCTGTTTTTT. The rearrangement uses TRBV11-2 and TRBJ2-2; 10 bases match TRBD2. V dropped 8 bases and J dropped 2; count of bases not matched to a gene: 5. Germline V gene sequence: CDR1 SGHAT, CDR2 FQNNGV. The length of the CDR3 is 15 residues.

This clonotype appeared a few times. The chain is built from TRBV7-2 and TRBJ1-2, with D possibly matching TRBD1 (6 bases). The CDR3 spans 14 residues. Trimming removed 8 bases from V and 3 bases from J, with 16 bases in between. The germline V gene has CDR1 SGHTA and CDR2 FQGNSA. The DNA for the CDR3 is TGTGCCAGCGTTCCTCGTGCAGGGGACTATGGCTACACCTTC. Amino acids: CASVPRAGDYGYTF.

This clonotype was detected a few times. The CDR3: CASSETTGASYEQYF. In nucleotides, the CDR3 is TGTGCCAGCAGTGAAACGACAGGGGCGTCCTACGAGCAGTACTTC. This sequence joins TRBV25-1 and TRBJ2-7, with 8 nucleotides matching TRBD1. Trimming cost V 2 bases and J 1 base; bases outside gene matches: 4. Germline V gene sequence: CDR1 MGHDK, CDR2 SYGVNS. The CDR3 is made up of 15 amino acids.

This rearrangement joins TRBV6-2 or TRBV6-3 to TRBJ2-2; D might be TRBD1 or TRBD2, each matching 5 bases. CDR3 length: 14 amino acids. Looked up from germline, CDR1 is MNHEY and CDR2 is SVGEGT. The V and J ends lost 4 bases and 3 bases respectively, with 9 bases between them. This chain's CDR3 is CASSWDGYTGELFF. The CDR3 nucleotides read TGTGCCAGCAGTTGGGACGGGTACACCGGGGAGCTGTTTTTT.

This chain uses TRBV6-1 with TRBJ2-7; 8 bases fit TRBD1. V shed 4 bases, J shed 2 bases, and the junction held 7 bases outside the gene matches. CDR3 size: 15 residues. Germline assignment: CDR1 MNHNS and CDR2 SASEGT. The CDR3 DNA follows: TGTGCCAGCAGTGGCCGGGACAGGAAAGCCTACGAGCAGTACTTC. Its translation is CASSGRDRKAYEQYF.

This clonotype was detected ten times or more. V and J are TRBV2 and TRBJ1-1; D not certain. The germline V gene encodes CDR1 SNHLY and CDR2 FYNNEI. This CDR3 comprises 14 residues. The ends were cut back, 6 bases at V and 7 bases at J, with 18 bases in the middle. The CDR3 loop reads CASSMDRVTVEAFF. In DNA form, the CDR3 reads TGTGCCAGCAGCATGGATAGAGTCACCGTTGAAGCTTTCTTT.

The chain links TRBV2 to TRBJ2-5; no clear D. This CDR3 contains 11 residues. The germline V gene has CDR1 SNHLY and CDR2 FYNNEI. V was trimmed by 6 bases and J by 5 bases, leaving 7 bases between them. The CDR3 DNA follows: TGTGCCAGCAGCGACTGGGAGACCCAGTACTTC. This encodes CASSDWETQYF.

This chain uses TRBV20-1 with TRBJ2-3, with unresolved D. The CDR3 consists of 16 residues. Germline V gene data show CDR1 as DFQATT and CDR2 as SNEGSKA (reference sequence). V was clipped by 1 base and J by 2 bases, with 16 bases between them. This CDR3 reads CSARGIPGSFTDTQYF. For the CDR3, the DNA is TGCAGTGCTAGAGGCATTCCAGGCAGCTTCACAGATACGCAGTATTTT.

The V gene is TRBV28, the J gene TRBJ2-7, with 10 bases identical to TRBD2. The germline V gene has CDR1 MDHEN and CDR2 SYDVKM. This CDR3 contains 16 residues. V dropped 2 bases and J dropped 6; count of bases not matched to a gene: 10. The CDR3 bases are TGTGCCAGCAGTTTAAAAAAGCCTAGCGGGAGCGTCGAGCAGTACTTC. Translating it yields CASSLKKPSGSVEQYF.

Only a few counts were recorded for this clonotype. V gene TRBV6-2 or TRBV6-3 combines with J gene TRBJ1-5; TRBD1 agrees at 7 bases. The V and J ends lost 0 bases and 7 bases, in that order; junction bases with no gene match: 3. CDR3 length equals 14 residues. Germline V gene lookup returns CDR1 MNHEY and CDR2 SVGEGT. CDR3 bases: TGTGCCAGCAGTTACTCGCACAGGGGACAGCCCCAGCATTTT. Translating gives CASSYSHRGQPQHF.

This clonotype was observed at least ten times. In DNA form, the CDR3 reads TGTGCCAGCAGCCAAGAAGCGGGACGTCGGAGTGAAAAACTGTTTTTT. Translating gives CASSQEAGRRSEKLFF. The rearrangement links TRBV4-2 to TRBJ1-4; D is perhaps TRBD1 (5 bases). Trimming pared 0 bases from V and 7 bases from J, leaving 15 bases between. The CDR3 totals 16 residues. CDR1 is LGHNA and CDR2 is YNFKEQ in the germline V gene.

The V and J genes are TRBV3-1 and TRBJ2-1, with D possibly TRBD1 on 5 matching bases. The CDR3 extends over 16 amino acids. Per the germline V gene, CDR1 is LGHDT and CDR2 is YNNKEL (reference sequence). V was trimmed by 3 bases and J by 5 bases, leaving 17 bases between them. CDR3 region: CASSHGLRQRNNEQFF. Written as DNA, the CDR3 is TGTGCCAGCAGCCATGGGCTGAGACAGAGAAACAATGAGCAGTTCTTC.